This T cell receptor beta chain was observed in a study of spatial heterogeneity in lung cancer. The V gene lost 8 bases and the J gene lost 1 base, with 20 bases spanning the gap. The length of the CDR3 is 17 residues. Germline assignment: CDR1 ENHRY and CDR2 SYGVKD. Time point specified: sample taken at primary tumor resection. Untreated early-stage non-small cell lung cancer patients, fewer than 85 in total, were the donors. The library protocol tagged each TCR cDNA with a unique molecular identifier. TCRdb reanalysed the 5' RACE reads using MiXCR and keeps one entry per CDR3 protein. The table lists over 2,500 distinct CDR3 sequences, around 20% of them singletons, with around 15% in the top ten. By share of the sample, this clonotype is medium-sized (0.01 to 0.1%).

The source is a male donor with early-stage non-small cell lung cancer. V gene TRBV10-3 combines with J gene TRBJ2-2; D may be TRBD1 or TRBD2 (5 bases each). The sample here was normal lung tissue next to the tumor, taken at surgery. The CDR3: CAIYPGGTPENTGELFF. The DNA for the CDR3 is TGTGCCATCTATCCCGGTGGGACCCCTGAGAACACCGGGGAGCTGTTTTTT.